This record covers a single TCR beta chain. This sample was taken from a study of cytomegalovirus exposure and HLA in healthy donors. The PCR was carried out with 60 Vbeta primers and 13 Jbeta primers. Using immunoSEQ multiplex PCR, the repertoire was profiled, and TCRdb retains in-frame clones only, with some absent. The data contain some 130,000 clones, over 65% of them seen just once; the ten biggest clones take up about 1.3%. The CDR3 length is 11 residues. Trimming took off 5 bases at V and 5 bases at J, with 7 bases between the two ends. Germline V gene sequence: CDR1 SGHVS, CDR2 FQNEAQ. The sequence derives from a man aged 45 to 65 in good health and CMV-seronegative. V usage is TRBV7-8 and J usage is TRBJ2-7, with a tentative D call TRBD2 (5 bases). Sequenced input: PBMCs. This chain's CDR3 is CASSRGNEQYF. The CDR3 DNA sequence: TGTGCCAGCAGCCGAGGGAACGAGCAGTACTTC.